This T cell receptor (beta chain) appears in the sequencing data of a study of Graves' ophthalmopathy and Graves' hyperthyroidism. Regarding the study as a whole: A 13-signature model separated ophthalmopathy from stable hyperthyroidism, reaching roughly 85% sensitivity and 81.08% specificity cross-validated.

This clonotype was found many times. No antigen is known for it. CDR3 regions of TCR beta were amplified from RNA transcripts. A first-round RT-PCR used HTBI primers, followed by a second-round multiplex PCR. TCRdb recomputed calls from the multiplex PCR reads with MiXCR, one row per CDR3 protein. The sample lists about 380,000 distinct CDR3 sequences; about 16% were seen once. Germline V gene data show CDR1 as DFQATT and CDR2 as SNEGSKA (reference sequence). The V gene lost 0 bases and the J gene lost 1 base, with 15 bases spanning the gap. The CDR3 contains 16 residues. The chain couples TRBV20-1 to TRBJ1-1, with D possibly matching TRBD1 (5 bases). Material for sequencing was peripheral blood. The receptor comes from a young woman with stable Graves' hyperthyroidism. CDR3 region: CSARDPQGTGNTEAFF. CDR3 bases: TGCAGTGCTAGAGACCCCCAGGGTACTGGGAACACTGAAGCTTTCTTT.